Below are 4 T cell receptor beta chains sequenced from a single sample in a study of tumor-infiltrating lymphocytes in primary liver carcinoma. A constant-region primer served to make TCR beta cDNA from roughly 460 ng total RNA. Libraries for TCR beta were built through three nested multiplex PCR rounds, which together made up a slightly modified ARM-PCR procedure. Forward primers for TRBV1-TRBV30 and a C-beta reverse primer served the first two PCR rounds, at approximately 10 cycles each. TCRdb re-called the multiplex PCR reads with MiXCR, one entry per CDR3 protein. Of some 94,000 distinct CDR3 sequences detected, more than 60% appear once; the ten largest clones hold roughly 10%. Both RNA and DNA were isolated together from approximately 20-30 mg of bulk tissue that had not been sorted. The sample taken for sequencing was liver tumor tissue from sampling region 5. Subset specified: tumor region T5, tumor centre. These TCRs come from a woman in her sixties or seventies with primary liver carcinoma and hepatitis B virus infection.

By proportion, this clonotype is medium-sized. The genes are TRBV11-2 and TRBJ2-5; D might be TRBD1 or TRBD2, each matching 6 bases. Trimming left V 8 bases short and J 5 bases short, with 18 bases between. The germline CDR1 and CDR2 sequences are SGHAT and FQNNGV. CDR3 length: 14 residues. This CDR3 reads CASQRRGAAETQYF. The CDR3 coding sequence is TGTGCCAGCCAGAGGAGGGGGGCAGCGGAGACCCAGTACTTC.

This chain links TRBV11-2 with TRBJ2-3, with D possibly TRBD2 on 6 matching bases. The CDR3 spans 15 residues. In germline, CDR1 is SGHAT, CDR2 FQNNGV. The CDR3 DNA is TGTACCATCAGGCCCTCTGCGACTAGTACAGATACGCAGTATTTT. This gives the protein CTIRPSATSTDTQYF.

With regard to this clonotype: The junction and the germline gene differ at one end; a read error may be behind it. CDR3 coding DNA: TGTGCCAGCAGCTTCCGGCTAGCGGGAGATGCGGGGAAGCTATTTTTT. Its translation: CASSFRLAGDAGKLFF. The chain is built from TRBV11-2 and TRBJ2-2; 10 bases are shared with TRBD2. Per germline, CDR1 SGHAT and CDR2 FQNNGV. The CDR3 length is 16 residues.

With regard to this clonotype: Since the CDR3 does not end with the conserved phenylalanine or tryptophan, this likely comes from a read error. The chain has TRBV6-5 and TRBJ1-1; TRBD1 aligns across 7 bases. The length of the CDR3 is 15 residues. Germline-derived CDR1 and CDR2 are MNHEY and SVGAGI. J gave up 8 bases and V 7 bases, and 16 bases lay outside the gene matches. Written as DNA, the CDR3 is TGTGCCAGCACCAGGGGGGTGCCCGAGGTGAGAGAAGCTTTCTTG. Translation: CASTRGVPEVREAFL.